This T cell receptor beta chain derives from a study of shared clonotypes between healthy human individuals. Whole-study results and caveats: Generation of non-shared clonotypes was less probable than generation of clonotypes shared by all four donors.

The CDR3 covers 11 residues. In germline, CDR1 is MDHEN, CDR2 SYDVKM. Trimming took 4 bases from V and 3 from J, leaving 3 bases between them. As to this clone: The antigen is undetermined.

Assay: immunoSEQ multiplex PCR; the TCRdb copy retains only in-frame clones and omits some. This sample yields around 88,000 clones, of which 67% are seen a single time; less than 50% belongs to the top ten. The rearrangement uses TRBV28 and TRBJ1-2; no firm D call. Sequencing input: memory CD8+ T cells sorted from blood. Subset of the sample: CD45RO+ cells pooled with CCR7-negative TemRA cells. This clonotype was sampled from a man younger than 45 in good health. In DNA, the CDR3 is TGTGCCAGCAGTTGGCACTATGGCTACACCTTC. It specifies CASSWHYGYTF.